The 20 T cell receptor beta chains below were found in one sample sequenced in a study of T-cell memory formation after mild COVID-19. TCRdb redid the calling of the 5' RACE reads with MiXCR, one entry per CDR3 protein. The sample shows about 110,000 distinct CDR3 sequences, around 17% of them seen only once. Sequencing was done on a sample of PBMCs or a T cell subset sorted from them (not recorded which). These receptors originate from a man aged 18 to 29 who had mild COVID-19 (a few samples of this study predate the infection). Cell type and time point are not known.

This chain links TRBV11-2 with TRBJ2-6; no clear D. V was clipped by 2 bases and J by 0 bases, with 5 bases between them. Germline CDR1 reads SGHAT; CDR2 reads FQNNGV. The CDR3 extends over 15 amino acids. The CDR3 reads CASSLWDSGANVLTF. The CDR3 DNA is TGTGCCAGCAGCTTATGGGACTCTGGGGCCAACGTCCTGACTTTC.

In its sample, this clonotype was seen a few times. The rearrangement links TRBV12-3 or TRBV12-4 to TRBJ2-5; no definite D call. This CDR3 is built from 13 residues. Trimming removed 5 bases at V and 2 bases at J, with 9 bases between. The CDR3 region is CASSQQLQETQYF. The CDR3 coding sequence is TGTGCCAGCAGTCAACAGCTACAAGAGACCCAGTACTTC.

This clonotype was seen a handful of times. This sequence joins TRBV6-2 or TRBV6-3 and TRBJ2-1; 7 nucleotides match TRBD2. Germline V gene sequence: CDR1 MNHEY, CDR2 SVGEGT. The CDR3 runs to 11 residues. V was clipped by 6 bases and J by 9 bases; unmatched bases: 2. In DNA form, the CDR3 reads TGTGCCAGCAGGGGAGGGGTTGAGCAGTTCTTC. Its translation: CASRGGVEQFF.

The chain joins TRBV15 to TRBJ2-1; TRBD1 matches at 8 bases. This CDR3 comprises 16 residues. Germline V gene lookup returns CDR1 LNHNV and CDR2 YYDKDF (reference sequence). V gave up 1 base and J gave up 0 bases; unmatched junction bases: 2. This CDR3 reads CATSRGQGSSYNEQFF. The DNA for the CDR3 is TGTGCCACCAGCAGAGGACAGGGGAGCTCCTACAATGAGCAGTTCTTC.

This clonotype occurred a few times. V usage is TRBV12-3 or TRBV12-4 and J usage is TRBJ2-6; the D gene is possibly TRBD2 (5 bases). This CDR3 region has 15 residues. V dropped 2 bases and J dropped 2 bases, with 7 bases sitting between them. Here the CDR3 reads CASSLPGTGANVLTF. The CDR3 nucleotides read TGTGCCAGCAGTTTACCCGGGACTGGGGCCAACGTCCTGACTTTC.

This clonotype was found many times. J is TRBJ2-3 and V is TRBV7-2; D is undetermined. The CDR3 sequence is 13 residues long. Germline CDR1 is SGHTA and CDR2 is FQGNSA. The V end was cut by 5 bases, the J end by 6 bases, with 12 bases between. The CDR3 here is CASSPNQRDTQYF. CDR3 bases: TGTGCCAGCAGCCCGAACCAACGGGATACGCAGTATTTT. Combining the CDR3 with reference TRBV7-2 and TRBJ2-3 gives the whole variable domain GAGVSQSPSNKVTEKGKDVELRCDPISGHTALYWYRQSLGQGLEFLIYFQGNSAPDKSGLPSDRFSAERTGGSVSTLTIQRTQQEDSAVYLCASSPNQRDTQYFGPGTRLTVL.

The chain is built from TRBV7-2 and TRBJ2-1, with D uncertain. The germline CDR1 and CDR2 sequences are SGHTA and FQGNSA. V lost 3 bases and J lost 10, with 16 bases in between. The CDR3 totals 14 residues. CDR3 sequence reads: CASSFFAFSGEQFF. DNA of the CDR3: TGTGCCAGCAGCTTCTTCGCCTTTTCTGGGGAGCAGTTCTTC. Variable domain in full (rest from reference TRBV7-2 and TRBJ2-1): GAGVSQSPSNKVTEKGKDVELRCDPISGHTALYWYRQSLGQGLEFLIYFQGNSAPDKSGLPSDRFSAERTGGSVSTLTIQRTQQEDSAVYLCASSFFAFSGEQFFGPGTRLTVL.

The genes are TRBV12-3 or TRBV12-4 and TRBJ2-3; perhaps TRBD2 as D (5 bases). The CDR3 contains 15 residues. Between the trimmed V and J ends, which lost 3 bases and 2 bases, there was a span of 12 bases. The CDR3 region has the DNA TGTGCCAGCAGTTTCGCCGGGATATTCACAGATACGCAGTATTTT. Encoded protein: CASSFAGIFTDTQYF.

The rearrangement uses TRBV5-1 and TRBJ2-3; no reliable D call. Germline-derived CDR1 and CDR2 are SGHRS and YFSETQ. Between the trimmed V and J ends, which lost 4 bases and 0 bases, there was a span of 12 bases. The CDR3 contains 15 residues. CDR3 DNA sequence: TGCGCCAGCAGCCCAAGGGCGACTAGCACAGATACGCAGTATTTT. It encodes CASSPRATSTDTQYF.

This rearrangement joins TRBV10-3 to TRBJ1-5; tentative D call: TRBD1 (5 bases). CDR1 and CDR2 (germline): ENHRY, SYGVKD. V was trimmed by 3 bases and J by 7 bases, leaving 13 bases between them. The CDR3 loop spans 14 amino acids. The CDR3 spells CAISERQGGQPQHF. The CDR3 coding sequence is TGTGCCATCAGTGAACGGCAGGGCGGGCAGCCCCAGCATTTT.

V is TRBV2 and J is TRBJ2-2; no firm D call. The CDR3 consists of 14 residues. The ends were cut back, 4 bases at V and 0 bases at J, with 6 bases in the middle. Germline lookup yields CDR1 SNHLY and CDR2 FYNNEI. The CDR3 sequence: CASSGAANTGELFF. The CDR3 bases are TGTGCCAGCAGTGGGGCAGCGAACACCGGGGAGCTGTTTTTT.

This clonotype was detected a few times. The chain has TRBV7-2 and TRBJ2-3, with unresolved D. CDR3 length: 14 residues. Trimming shortened V by 5 bases and J by 3 bases, and 12 bases separated the two germline ends. Germline V gives CDR1 SGHTA, CDR2 FQGNSA. CDR3 protein: CASSRRPGTDTQYF. The CDR3 DNA is TGTGCCAGCAGCCGGCGACCCGGGACAGATACGCAGTATTTT.

This clonotype appeared a few times. The genes are TRBV12-3 or TRBV12-4 and TRBJ2-7, with a tentative D call TRBD1 (5 bases). This CDR3 comprises 12 residues. V lost 6 bases to trimming and J lost 6 bases, with 12 bases between them. This CDR3 is CASRPQGGEQYF. For the CDR3, the DNA is TGTGCCAGCAGGCCGCAGGGTGGCGAGCAGTACTTC.

The chain joins TRBV5-1 to TRBJ2-3; the match to TRBD2 covers 8 bases. Germline trimming cut 0 bases from V and 2 bases from J; bases unmatched to any gene: 14. Per the germline V gene, CDR1 is SGHRS and CDR2 is YFSETQ. This CDR3 spans 19 amino acids. The CDR3 spells CASSLVPYGAGGLTDTQYF. CDR3 in DNA: TGCGCCAGCAGCTTGGTGCCCTACGGGGCGGGGGGTCTCACAGATACGCAGTATTTT.

V is TRBV29-1 and J is TRBJ1-1, with TRBD1 identical over 7 bases. Trimming took 2 bases from V and 1 from J; bases not matched to a gene: 22. Germline CDR1 reads SQVTM; CDR2 reads ANQGSEA. This CDR3 has 20 residues. CDR3: CSVEPYRRGQGGMGNTEAFF. The CDR3 region has the DNA TGCAGCGTTGAACCCTACCGAAGGGGGCAGGGGGGGATGGGGAACACTGAAGCTTTCTTT.

There are a few counts of this clonotype. This chain uses TRBV5-1 with TRBJ2-2, with D unresolved. The germline gives CDR1 SGHRS, CDR2 YFSETQ. The CDR3 sequence is 18 residues long. The germline V and J ends were trimmed by 2 bases and 0 bases, with 17 bases remaining between them. The CDR3 region is CASSLVVRAAANTGELFF. CDR3 in DNA: TGCGCCAGCAGCTTAGTCGTCCGCGCTGCTGCGAACACCGGGGAGCTGTTTTTT.

This clonotype was seen a few times. This chain links TRBV5-1 with TRBJ2-3; tentatively, D is TRBD1 (6 bases). CDR1 and CDR2 from the germline V gene are SGHRS and YFSETQ. Deletions cut 0 bases from V and 3 bases from J, with 17 bases between. This CDR3 spans 17 amino acids. The CDR3 bases are TGCGCCAGCAGCTTGGATGGCAGGGAAGGGGGTACAGATACGCAGTATTTT. Protein: CASSLDGREGGTDTQYF.

This clonotype was seen only a few times. V and J are TRBV6-5 and TRBJ1-6; D is uncertain. Germline CDR1 and CDR2: MNHEY and SVGAGI. The ends were cut back, 0 bases at V and 9 bases at J, with 15 bases in the middle. The CDR3 runs to 16 residues. The CDR3 sequence: CASSYSPGFEPSPLHF. Written as DNA, the CDR3 is TGTGCCAGCAGTTACTCGCCCGGGTTCGAACCTTCACCCCTCCACTTT.

This clonotype has only a few counts. The rearrangement links TRBV7-2 to TRBJ2-3; TRBD2 matches 9 bases. Looked up from germline, CDR1 is SGHTA and CDR2 is FQGNSA. The CDR3 contains 16 residues. V was pared by 2 bases and J by 0 bases, with 3 bases of the junction left unmatched. The CDR3 nucleotides are TGTGCCAGCAGCTTACTAGCGGGGCCCAGCACAGATACGCAGTATTTT. This sequence encodes CASSLLAGPSTDTQYF.

This clonotype was detected a few times. The J gene is TRBJ2-5, the V gene TRBV20-1; D uncertain. The CDR3 extends over 13 amino acids. Germline V gene data show CDR1 as DFQATT and CDR2 as SNEGSKA (reference sequence). The germline V and J ends were trimmed by 5 bases and 5 bases, with 15 bases remaining between them. CDR3 in DNA: TGCAGTGCTCTGAGCATAGGTTACGAGACCCAGTACTTC. The encoded protein is CSALSIGYETQYF.